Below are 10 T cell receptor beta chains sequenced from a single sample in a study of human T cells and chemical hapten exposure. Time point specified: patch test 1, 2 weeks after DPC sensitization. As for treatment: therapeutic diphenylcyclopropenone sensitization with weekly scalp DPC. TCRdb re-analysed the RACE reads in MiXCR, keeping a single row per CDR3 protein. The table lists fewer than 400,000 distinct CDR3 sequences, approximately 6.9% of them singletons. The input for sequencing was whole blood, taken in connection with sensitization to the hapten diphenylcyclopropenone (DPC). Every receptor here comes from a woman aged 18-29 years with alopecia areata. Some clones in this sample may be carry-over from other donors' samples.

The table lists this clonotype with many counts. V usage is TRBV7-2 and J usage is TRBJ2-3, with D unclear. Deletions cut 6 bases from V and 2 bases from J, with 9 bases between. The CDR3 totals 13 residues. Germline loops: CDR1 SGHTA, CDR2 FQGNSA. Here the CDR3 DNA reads TGTGCCAGCAGTTATGGACCCACAGATACGCAGTATTTT. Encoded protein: CASSYGPTDTQYF.

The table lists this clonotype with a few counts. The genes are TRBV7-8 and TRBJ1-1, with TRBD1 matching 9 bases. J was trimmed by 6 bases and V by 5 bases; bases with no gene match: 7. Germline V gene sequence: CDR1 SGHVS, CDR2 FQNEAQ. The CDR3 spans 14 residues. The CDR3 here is CASSPGQGRSEAFF. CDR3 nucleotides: TGTGCCAGCAGCCCGGGACAGGGAAGGTCTGAAGCTTTCTTT.

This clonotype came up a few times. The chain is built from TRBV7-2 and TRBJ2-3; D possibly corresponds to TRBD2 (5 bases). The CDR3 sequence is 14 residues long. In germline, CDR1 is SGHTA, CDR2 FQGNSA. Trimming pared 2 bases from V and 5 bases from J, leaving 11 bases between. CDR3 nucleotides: TGTGCCAGCAGCTTAATGTCTAGCCGAGATACGCAGTATTTT. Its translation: CASSLMSSRDTQYF.

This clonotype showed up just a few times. The CDR3 spells CSVPLAGGGDTQYF. The CDR3 coding sequence is TGCAGCGTCCCCCTCGCGGGGGGGGGAGATACGCAGTATTTT. The rearrangement uses TRBV29-1 and TRBJ2-3, with 9 bases matching TRBD2. This CDR3 is 14 amino acids long. Unmatched junction bases numbered 9, after V lost 6 bases and J lost 5 bases. Looked up from germline, CDR1 is SQVTM and CDR2 is ANQGSEA.

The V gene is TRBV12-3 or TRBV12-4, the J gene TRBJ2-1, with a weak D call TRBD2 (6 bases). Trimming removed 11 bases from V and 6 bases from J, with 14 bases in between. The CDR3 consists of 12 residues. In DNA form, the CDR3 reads TGTGCCGCCGGGTGGGGAGGCAATGAGCAGTTCTTC. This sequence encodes CAAGWGGNEQFF.

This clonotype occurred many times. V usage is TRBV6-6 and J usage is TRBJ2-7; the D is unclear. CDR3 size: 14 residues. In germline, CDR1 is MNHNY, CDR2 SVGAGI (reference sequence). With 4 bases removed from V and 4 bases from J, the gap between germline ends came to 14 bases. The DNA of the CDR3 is TGTGCCAGCAGTTCCTCCCCGGCTAATTACGAGCAGTACTTC. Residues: CASSSSPANYEQYF.

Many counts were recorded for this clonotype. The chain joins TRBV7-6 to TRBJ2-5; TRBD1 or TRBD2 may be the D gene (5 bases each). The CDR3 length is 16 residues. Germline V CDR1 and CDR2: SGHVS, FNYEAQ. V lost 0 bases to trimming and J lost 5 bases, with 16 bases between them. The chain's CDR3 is CASSLAGGPGMETQYF. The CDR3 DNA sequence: TGTGCCAGCAGCTTAGCTGGGGGACCCGGGATGGAGACCCAGTACTTC.

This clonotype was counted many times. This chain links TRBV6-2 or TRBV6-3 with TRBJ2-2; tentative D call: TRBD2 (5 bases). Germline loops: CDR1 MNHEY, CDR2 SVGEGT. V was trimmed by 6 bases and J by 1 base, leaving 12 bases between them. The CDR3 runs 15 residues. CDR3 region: CASRQADQNTGELFF. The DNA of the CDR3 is TGTGCCAGCAGACAAGCGGATCAGAACACCGGGGAGCTGTTTTTT.

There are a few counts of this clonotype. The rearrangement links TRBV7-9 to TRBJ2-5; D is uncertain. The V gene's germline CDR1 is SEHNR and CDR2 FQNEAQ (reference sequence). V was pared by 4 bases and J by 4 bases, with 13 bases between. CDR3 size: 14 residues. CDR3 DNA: TGTGCCAGCAGCTCAGCGACACCACGAGAGACCCAGTACTTC. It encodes CASSSATPRETQYF.

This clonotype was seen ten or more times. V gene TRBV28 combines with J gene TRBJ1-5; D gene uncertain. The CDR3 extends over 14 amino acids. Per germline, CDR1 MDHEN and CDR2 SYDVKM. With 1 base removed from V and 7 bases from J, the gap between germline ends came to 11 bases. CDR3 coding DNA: TGTGCCAGCAGTTTATACCCGGTGGGGCAGCCCCAGCATTTT. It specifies CASSLYPVGQPQHF.